This T cell receptor (beta chain) comes out of a study of breast tumors, draining lymph nodes, adjacent tissues. Study-level findings and limits: Compared with basal-like, luminal-like tumors shared significantly more repertoire with nontumor tissue.

Turning to this clonotype: What it recognizes is unknown. The conserved phenylalanine or tryptophan is not found at the CDR3 terminus, so this likely reflects a read error.

Breast cancer patients provided tissue from their axillary draining lymph nodes. Germline V gene data show CDR1 as SGHRS and CDR2 as YFSETQ. The CDR3 contains 13 residues. V shed 3 bases and J shed 0 bases, with 6 bases lying between them. A single record per CDR3 protein comes from TCRdb applying MiXCR to the multiplex PCR reads. This table has tens of thousands of distinct CDR3 sequences, around 29% appearing once. The V gene is TRBV5-1, the J gene TRBJ1-1; D is uncertain. The TCR was taken from a female donor with breast cancer. Some clones in this sample may be carry-over from other donors' samples. The sample consisted of axillary lymph node tissue. CDR3 sequence (DNA): TGCGCCAGCAGCTGGGAACTGAACACTGAAGCTTTCTTG. It translates to CASSWELNTEAFL.